This TCR beta chain was identified in a study of control samples from healthy donors and cancer patients. This CDR3 is built from 13 residues. J gave up 3 bases and V 3 bases, and 1 base lay outside the gene matches. Per germline, CDR1 MGHDK and CDR2 SYGVNS. Clones were read by immunoSEQ multiplex PCR, and TCRdb kept only the in-frame ones, dropping some. Of roughly 370,000 clones listed, over 75% were seen once; the top ten hold around 6.5%. This TCR came from a man aged 40-49 years with head and neck cancer. V usage is TRBV25-1 and J usage is TRBJ1-1; 7 bases fit TRBD1. The sample taken for sequencing was PBMCs. The CDR3 nucleotides read TGTGCCAGCAGTGAGAGGGGGCACACTGAAGCTTTCTTT. Protein product: CASSERGHTEAFF.